A single sample is the source of the 3 T cell receptor beta chains below, sequenced in a study of CD4 T cell repertoires in COVID-19. The method was immunoSEQ multiplex PCR; TCRdb's version includes in-frame clones alone and lacks a portion of them. The table records tens of thousands of clones, about four fifths of them present only once. The material sequenced was CD4+ T cells from peripheral blood, taken after recovery from COVID-19. The receptors were gathered from a human donor who had COVID-19.

The rearrangement uses TRBV9 and TRBJ1-1; possible D gene TRBD1, 6 bases. Germline loops: CDR1 SGDLS, CDR2 YYNGEE. The CDR3 covers 14 residues. V shed 3 bases and J shed 11 bases, with 20 bases lying between them. CDR3 loop: CASSASDSPIGAFF. The CDR3 DNA reads TGTGCCAGCAGCGCCTCGGACAGTCCCATTGGGGCTTTCTTT.

The rearrangement joins TRBV6-7 to TRBJ1-2; 10 bases align to TRBD1. TRBV6-7 is an ORF for which the function is uncertain. The length of the CDR3 is 16 residues. The V and J ends lost 5 bases and 4 bases, in that order; junction bases with no gene match: 10. CDR3 sequence (DNA): TGTGCCAGCAGTCGCCCCAAGGGACAGGGGTTCTATGGCTACACCTTC. This sequence encodes CASSRPKGQGFYGYTF.

This rearrangement joins TRBV28 to TRBJ2-5, with 7 bases lining up with TRBD2. The V gene's germline CDR1 is MDHEN and CDR2 SYDVKM. V lost 6 bases and J lost 3; bases outside the gene matches: 4. There are 13 residues in the CDR3. The CDR3 DNA reads as TGTGCCAGCAGCCCAAGCGGGGAAGAGACCCAGTACTTC. It is translated as CASSPSGEETQYF.